This T cell receptor beta chain is drawn from a study of OX40 agonist ivuxolimab in advanced cancers. Whole-study context: From roughly 23 to 85 years was the age range, with a mean of around 60 years, and 65% to 90% were male.

Trimming took 3 bases from V and 1 from J, leaving 9 bases between them. Germline V gives CDR1 KGHSH, CDR2 LQKENI. The CDR3 runs 14 residues. Turning to this clone: Its antigen is not known.

Clones were sequenced by immunoSEQ multiplex PCR, and TCRdb holds only the in-frame ones, with some missing. The sample lists tens of thousands of clones, around 91% seen once, with under 1% in the top ten. Systemic immunosuppression or autoimmune disease history was grounds to exclude patients. Study outcomes and limitations: There was clonal expansion of CD4+ and CD8+ blood T cells by week 6 at 0.1 to 3.0 mg/kg.

The material sequenced was CD4+ or CD8+ T cells sorted from blood, taken in a trial of the OX40 agonist ivuxolimab. The clonotype originates from an adult with an advanced solid tumor such as melanoma, head and neck, liver or kidney cancer. The chain has TRBV18 and TRBJ1-1; D is perhaps TRBD1 (5 bases). CDR3 sequence: CASSPGRSNTEAFF. The CDR3, as DNA: TGTGCCAGCTCACCGGGACGGTCGAACACTGAAGCTTTCTTT.